The T cell receptor (beta chain) under discussion was sequenced for a study of blood T cells in healthy people across ages. The study's findings and limits: Among T cells, TCR beta diversity per million cells dropped roughly linearly as age rose.

Using a J-beta primer mix together with a sample-barcoded 5' primer, a second PCR was run for roughly 6 to 12 cycles. TCRdb passed the 5' RACE reads through MiXCR, listing each CDR3 protein once. The table has around 2 million distinct CDR3 sequences, about 39% seen once. Regarding this clonotype: The target antigen is unknown.

This TCR came from a human donor in good health. The sample was blood.

In nucleotides, the CDR3 is TGTGCCAGCAGCCTACAGAAGTTCTATGGCTACACCTTC. Its protein product is CASSLQKFYGYTF. The chain is built from TRBV7-2 and TRBJ1-2; D remains unclear. The V and J ends lost 5 bases and 4 bases respectively, with 11 bases between them. The CDR3 spans 13 residues. From germline, CDR1 is SGHTA and CDR2 FQGNSA.